This TCR beta chain was sequenced during a study of blood T cells in healthy people across ages. Study findings and constraints: Long-lived and aged donors differed, with more naive CD4+ cells and higher diversity in the long-lived. CMV status of donors was unknown, possibly confounding expanded clonotype changes. Across the age range, TCR beta diversity per million T cells fell in a roughly linear way.

Drawing of peripheral blood yielded approximately 10 milliliters from each donor. This clonotype was detected only a few times. Its antigen is unknown. It was with a sample-barcoded 5' primer and a J-beta primer mix that a second PCR of about 6 to 12 cycles was run. TCRdb reanalysed the 5' RACE reads using MiXCR and keeps one entry per CDR3 protein. The repertoire holds hundreds of thousands of distinct CDR3 sequences, with over 45% as singletons. Sequenced material: blood. This TCR came from a woman aged 55-69 years in good health.

The CDR3 loop is CSARPLAGQETQYF. The CDR3 bases are TGCAGTGCGAGACCGCTAGCGGGGCAAGAGACCCAGTACTTC. V is TRBV20-1 and J is TRBJ2-5; 9 bases are shared with TRBD2. V lost 6 bases and J lost 2; bases outside the gene matches: 7. The germline gives CDR1 DFQATT, CDR2 SNEGSKA (reference sequence). The CDR3 spans 14 residues.